A single sample is the source of the 3 T cell receptor beta chains below, sequenced in a study of cytomegalovirus exposure and HLA in healthy donors. Vbeta (60) and Jbeta (13) primers were used in the PCR. Using immunoSEQ multiplex PCR, the repertoire was profiled, and TCRdb retains in-frame clones only, with some absent. The table includes almost 95,000 clones, nearly 70% detected once. The sequenced material came from PBMCs. The receptors were sampled from a man between 45 and 60 years old in good health and CMV-seronegative.

Here the CDR3 reads CASSRERYQPQHF. For the CDR3, the DNA is TGTGCCAGCAGCCGGGAACGATATCAGCCCCAGCATTTT. V and J are TRBV7-3 and TRBJ1-5; D not certain. The CDR3 length is 13 residues. Per germline, CDR1 SGHTA and CDR2 FQGTGA. Trimming removed 5 bases at V and 5 bases at J, with 10 bases between.

The chain carries TRBV19 and TRBJ1-1; D gene uncertain. Between the trimmed V and J ends, which lost 1 base and 3 bases, there was a span of 6 bases. Germline V gene lookup returns CDR1 LNHDA and CDR2 SQIVND (reference sequence). There are 13 residues in the CDR3. The CDR3 bases are TGTGCCAGTAGTATAGCCCTATACACTGAAGCTTTCTTT. Translated: CASSIALYTEAFF.

This clone was recorded once. Here the CDR3 reads CASSETASTDTQYF. CDR3 bases: TGTGCCAGCAGTGAGACAGCTAGCACAGATACGCAGTATTTT. V and J are TRBV6-4 and TRBJ2-3; a weak D match, TRBD1 (5 bases). Germline lookup yields CDR1 MRHNA and CDR2 SNTAGT. The germline V and J ends were trimmed by 3 bases and 0 bases, with 7 bases remaining between them. The CDR3 runs to 14 residues.